This T cell receptor (beta chain) was recorded in a study of cytomegalovirus exposure and HLA in healthy donors. On the study more broadly: The platform used for the roughly 130 validation repertoires matched that of the approximately 710 first-cohort repertoires, a later analysis reported. Study findings and constraints: Researchers counted roughly 150 TCR beta chains as cytomegalovirus-associated. According to a later analysis, TCR clusters from the first cohort tended to co-occur in the approximately 120 validation repertoires. The dataset shows that most TCR sequences were rare, while some public TCRs occurred in many donors.

Produced via immunoSEQ multiplex PCR; TCRdb's table is partial and in-frame only. The table records around 66,000 clones, 97% of them present only once. In the case of this clone: Its target is unknown.

V lost 0 bases and J 0 bases, leaving 12 bases between the germline ends. Germline-derived CDR1 and CDR2 are SGHRS and YFSETQ. The CDR3 is made up of 16 amino acids. This clonotype was sampled from a woman under 30 in good health and CMV-seropositive. The V call is TRBV5-1, the J call TRBJ1-2; D not resolved. The sample was PBMCs. The CDR3 sequence is CASSLETRGTNYGYTF. CDR3 in DNA: TGCGCCAGCAGCTTGGAGACGCGGGGTACTAACTATGGCTACACCTTC.